This TCR beta chain was retrieved from a study of shared clonotypes between healthy human individuals. It was at deep level that the assay was run. Each subset's genomic DNA was shared equally among a number of immunoSEQ plates. The repertoire was sequenced with immunoSEQ multiplex PCR; TCRdb's copy has only in-frame clones and lacks some. The table lists fewer than 200,000 clones, 90% to 95% of them singletons. The study separated CD4+ cells into CD45RA+ naive and CD45RA-negative memory subsets. Germline trimming cut 3 bases from V and 3 bases from J; bases unmatched to any gene: 2. The CDR3 sequence is 14 residues long. Germline loops: CDR1 MNHEY, CDR2 SMNVEV (reference sequence).

This chain uses TRBV27 with TRBJ2-7; 10 nucleotides align to TRBD1. The receptor's source is a woman in her twenties or thirties in good health. Sequenced sample: naive CD4+ T cells sorted from blood. Subset reported: CD45RA+ positively selected. The CDR3 protein is CASSLGDRGYEQYF. The CDR3 nucleotides read TGTGCCAGCAGTTTGGGGGACAGGGGCTACGAGCAGTACTTC.